This T cell receptor beta chain was documented in a study of blood T cell repertoires in COVID-19. Overall study: Sites in the United States, Italy and Spain provided acute and convalescent COVID-19 samples.

Sequenced by immunoSEQ multiplex PCR; TCRdb stores in-frame clones only, minus some. The sample has around 270,000 clones, about 87% seen once. The germline V gene has CDR1 SGHNT and CDR2 YYREEE (reference sequence). V dropped 1 base and J dropped 0; count of bases not matched to a gene: 3. This CDR3 region has 15 residues. This sequence was found in a man in his sixties who had recovered from COVID-19. The rearrangement uses TRBV5-4 and TRBJ1-2; 7 bases align to TRBD1. The source material was peripheral blood. This CDR3 is CASSLQGTANYGYTF. The CDR3 coding sequence is TGTGCCAGCAGCTTGCAGGGGACAGCTAACTATGGCTACACCTTC.